What follows are 9 T cell receptor beta chains derived from one specimen sequenced in a study of neurological immune-mediated disorders. TCRdb fed the 5' RACE reads into MiXCR, producing one record per CDR3 protein. Altogether tens of thousands of distinct CDR3 sequences are present, roughly 4.9% being singletons, with the ten largest covering about 2.2%. The sequenced sample was PBMCs. Every receptor here comes from a woman aged 70-85 years with multiple sclerosis.

This clonotype has ten or more counts. The V call is TRBV20-1, the J call TRBJ2-7; D is tentatively TRBD1 or TRBD2 (5 bases each). Germline V gene data show CDR1 as DFQATT and CDR2 as SNEGSKA (reference sequence). The CDR3 is 12 amino acids. V dropped 5 bases and J dropped 2 bases, with 10 bases sitting between them. In DNA, the CDR3 is TGCAGTGCTCCACGGGGACCCTACGAGCAGTACTTC. Amino acids: CSAPRGPYEQYF.

This clonotype showed up just a few times. This chain uses TRBV7-2 with TRBJ1-2; 12 bases align to TRBD1. The CDR3 length is 15 residues. The junction had 10 bases not matched to a gene; V was cut back by 6 bases and J by 8 bases. From germline, CDR1 is SGHTA and CDR2 FQGNSA. The CDR3 DNA reads as TGTGCCAGCAGACACAGGGGACAGGGGGCGATCGGCTACACCTTC. Translated, it gives CASRHRGQGAIGYTF.

Ten or more counts support this clonotype. The chain joins TRBV5-1 to TRBJ2-5; maybe TRBD1 (5 bases). This CDR3 spans 15 amino acids. V was cut by 0 bases and J by 0 bases, with 9 bases left in between. Germline V gene data show CDR1 as SGHRS and CDR2 as YFSETQ. CDR3 coding DNA: TGCGCCAGCAGCTTGGGGAGACAGTACCAAGAGACCCAGTACTTC. Its translation is CASSLGRQYQETQYF.

This clonotype has a count of ten or more. J is TRBJ2-7 and V is TRBV7-2; the D is unclear. The germline V and J ends were trimmed by 6 bases and 2 bases, with 11 bases remaining between them. Germline values: CDR1 SGHTA, CDR2 FQGNSA. CDR3 length: 13 amino acids. DNA of the CDR3: TGTGCCAGCAGTGTCGACTTTCCCTACGAGCAGTACTTC. It specifies CASSVDFPYEQYF.

The sample holds many counts of this clonotype. The J gene is TRBJ2-7, the V gene TRBV12-3 or TRBV12-4; 12 bases fit TRBD2. There are 15 residues in the CDR3. The trim removed 4 bases at V and 3 bases at J, leaving 4 bases unmatched. The CDR3 region is CASSSKTSGGYEQYF. CDR3 DNA: TGTGCCAGCAGTTCAAAGACTAGCGGGGGCTACGAGCAGTACTTC.

This clonotype was counted only a few times. This chain joins TRBV20-1 and TRBJ2-2, with TRBD2 matching over 14 bases. The germline gives CDR1 DFQATT, CDR2 SNEGSKA (reference sequence). After removal of 1 base from V and 6 bases from J, the junction contained 4 bases not matched to a gene. The CDR3 extends over 16 amino acids. The CDR3 DNA follows: TGCAGTGCTAGAGTAGGGACTAGCGGGAGACCCGGGGAGCTGTTTTTT. It translates to CSARVGTSGRPGELFF.

This clonotype was detected ten times or more. The rearrangement links TRBV5-1 to TRBJ2-1; D not resolved. The CDR3 is made up of 11 amino acids. The germline CDR1 and CDR2 sequences are SGHRS and YFSETQ. The ends were cut back, 3 bases at V and 9 bases at J, with 7 bases in the middle. The CDR3 loop reads CASSYSGEQFF. DNA of the CDR3: TGCGCCAGCAGCTACTCGGGTGAGCAGTTCTTC.

V and J are TRBV2 and TRBJ2-5; tentatively, D is TRBD2 (6 bases). Trimming took 6 bases from V and 1 from J, leaving 15 bases between them. Germline values: CDR1 SNHLY, CDR2 FYNNEI. The CDR3 is 15 residues long. Written as DNA, the CDR3 is TGTGCCAGCAGCTCCCCCCTAGCGATCCAAGAGACCCAGTACTTC. It specifies CASSSPLAIQETQYF.

This clonotype is classed as medium-sized. The CDR3 DNA sequence: TGTGCCAGCAGCTCCCCAGGTCGGGGGCTCACAGATACGCAGTATTTT. Protein: CASSSPGRGLTDTQYF. The chain recombines TRBV7-2 with TRBJ2-3, with D perhaps being TRBD1 or TRBD2 (6 bases each). The ends were cut back, 4 bases at V and 2 bases at J, with 16 bases in the middle. This CDR3 region has 16 residues. In germline, CDR1 is SGHTA, CDR2 FQGNSA.